This record covers a single TCR beta chain. As yet, its antigen is unknown. Treatment here: oral pan-JAK inhibitor, 5-10 mg twice daily. These data originate in a study of CD8+ T cells in alopecia areata. Study as a whole: Affected scalp percentage gauged treated patients' severity.

With 2 bases removed from V and 2 bases from J, the gap between germline ends came to 13 bases. CDR1 and CDR2 from the germline V gene are SGDLS and YYNGEE. The CDR3 contains 15 residues. Isolated RNA was reverse transcribed into cDNA used as the sequencing template. Sequenced by immunoSEQ multiplex PCR; TCRdb stores in-frame clones only, minus some. The repertoire holds 170,000 or so clones, with roughly 64% as singletons. Findings and caveats of the study: Many expanded lesional clones persisted during tofacitinib (in both scalp and blood). Uncertainty about whether baseline CD8+ expansion is linked to response remains, with one nonresponder. Both scalp clonality and the expanded CD8+ clones among the top 100 showed a significant decrease with tofacitinib.

V usage is TRBV9 and J usage is TRBJ1-1; no reliable D call. This sample comprised CD8+ T cells sorted from blood, obtained at week 24, from a patient treated with tofacitinib. This clonotype was sampled from a human donor with alopecia areata. The CDR3 DNA reads as TGTGCCAGCAGCGTTTCGGGCGGAGCTAACACTGAAGCTTTCTTT. Translated: CASSVSGGANTEAFF.